Below are 18 T cell receptor beta chains sequenced from a single sample in a study of T-cell reconstitution after alpha-beta-depleted transplantation in children. During its preparation, the TCRbeta library received unique molecular identifiers. TCRdb re-derived calls from the PCR reads in MiXCR, one entry per CDR3 protein. The sample gives a few hundred thousand distinct CDR3 sequences, roughly 30% of which show up once; under 45% is in the top ten. This specimen consisted of PBMCs, obtained before TCRalphabeta/CD19-depleted stem cell transplant. Receptors originate from a boy less than two years old with Wiskott-Aldrich syndrome, due to receive a stem cell transplant.

The chain employs TRBV20-1 and TRBJ2-4; D gene uncertain. CDR1 is DFQATT and CDR2 is SNEGSKA in the germline V gene (reference sequence). The CDR3 runs to 14 residues. Trimming cost V 2 bases and J 0 bases, with 8 bases left between them. CDR3 sequence reads: CSARRVVAKNIQYF. The CDR3 DNA is TGCAGTGCTAGACGGGTCGTAGCCAAAAACATTCAGTACTTC.

CDR3 amino acids: CASSPLAGVDTQYF. CDR3 nucleotide sequence: TGCGCCAGCAGCCCATTAGCGGGAGTAGATACGCAGTATTTT. The J gene is TRBJ2-3, the V gene TRBV5-1, with 9 nucleotides matching TRBD2. J was trimmed by 5 bases and V by 4 bases; bases with no gene match: 5. The CDR3 sequence is 14 residues long. CDR1 is SGHRS, CDR2 YFSETQ, per germline.

The chain is built from TRBV20-1 and TRBJ2-3; TRBD2 matches 13 bases. Per germline, CDR1 DFQATT and CDR2 SNEGSKA (reference sequence). With 1 base clipped from V and 0 bases from J, the junction kept 4 bases outside the gene matches. CDR3 length: 17 residues. This CDR3 is CSARGTSGSGSTDTQYF. In DNA, the CDR3 is TGCAGTGCTAGAGGGACTAGCGGGAGTGGAAGCACAGATACGCAGTATTTT.

The genes are TRBV29-1 and TRBJ1-3, with D perhaps TRBD1 (6 bases). Germline CDR1 is SQVTM and CDR2 is ANQGSEA. The CDR3 sequence is 12 residues long. V lost 6 bases to trimming and J lost 2 bases, with 8 bases between them. For the CDR3, the DNA is TGCAGCGTGACAGGTGCTGGAAACACCATATATTTT. Translated: CSVTGAGNTIYF.

The CDR3 loop reads CATSDLLSRQFF. CDR3 nucleotide sequence: TGTGCCACCAGTGATTTGCTTTCAAGGCAGTTCTTC. V and J are TRBV24-1 and TRBJ2-1; D unclear. The CDR3 is made up of 12 amino acids. V was shortened by 0 bases and J by 12 bases, with 8 bases between the two germline ends. Germline CDR1 KGHDR, CDR2 SFDVKD.

The chain is built from TRBV11-2 and TRBJ2-7; 7 nucleotides match TRBD1. CDR3 length: 18 amino acids. V was pared by 5 bases and J by 5 bases, with 21 bases of the junction left unmatched. Germline CDR1 and CDR2: SGHAT and FQNNGV. In DNA, the CDR3 is TGTGCCAGCAGCCACAAAGGGTATTCGGACAGGTTTCCCGACGAGCAGTACTTC. Translated, it gives CASSHKGYSDRFPDEQYF.

The table lists this clonotype with many counts. V usage is TRBV5-5 and J usage is TRBJ2-5, with TRBD1 matching over 8 bases. V shed 2 bases and J 2 bases; nucleotides not matched to a gene: 2. CDR3 size: 14 residues. CDR1 and CDR2 (germline): SGHKS, YYEKEE (reference sequence). The CDR3 is CASSFRDRQETQYF. CDR3 sequence (DNA): TGTGCCAGCAGCTTTCGGGACAGGCAAGAGACCCAGTACTTC.

The rearrangement uses TRBV20-1 and TRBJ2-5; 7 nucleotides match TRBD2. Germline assignment: CDR1 DFQATT and CDR2 SNEGSKA (reference sequence). Unmatched junction bases numbered 12, after V lost 3 bases and J lost 5 bases. This CDR3 spans 15 amino acids. In DNA form, the CDR3 reads TGCAGTGCTAGTTGGGGCGGGAGTGGACGGGAGACCCAGTACTTC. As protein: CSASWGGSGRETQYF.

CDR3 sequence: CASSPGLAGVGNIQYF. Written as DNA, the CDR3 is TGTGCCAGCTCGCCGGGACTAGCGGGAGTAGGTAACATTCAGTACTTC. The rearrangement uses TRBV18 and TRBJ2-4, with 14 bases matching TRBD2. CDR1 is KGHSH, CDR2 LQKENI, per germline. The trim removed 6 bases at V and 7 bases at J, leaving 8 bases unmatched. The CDR3 length is 16 residues.

This clonotype was picked up a small number of times. This chain joins TRBV28 and TRBJ2-4, with D possibly TRBD2 on 5 matching bases. Germline V gene data show CDR1 as MDHEN and CDR2 as SYDVKM. V was pared by 5 bases and J by 0 bases, with 20 bases between. The CDR3 is 18 amino acids. CDR3 amino acids: CASSKARDVALAKNIQYF. In nucleotides, the CDR3 is TGTGCCAGCAGTAAGGCCCGGGATGTTGCTCTAGCCAAAAACATTCAGTACTTC.

CDR3 DNA sequence: TGCGCCAGCAGCCCCACGGACCCCGACCACGAGCAGTACTTC. Its translation is CASSPTDPDHEQYF. The chain carries TRBV5-1 and TRBJ2-7; D is undetermined. This CDR3 comprises 14 residues. Germline V lookup: CDR1 SGHRS, CDR2 YFSETQ. V was pared by 4 bases and J by 5 bases, with 16 bases between.

The rearrangement uses TRBV24-1 and TRBJ2-1; 8 bases are shared with TRBD2. Germline V gene sequence: CDR1 KGHDR, CDR2 SFDVKD. The trim removed 2 bases at V and 1 base at J, leaving 6 bases unmatched. The CDR3 sequence is 17 residues long. CDR3 in amino acids: CATSDSGRGGSYNEQFF. For the CDR3, the DNA is TGTGCCACCAGTGATTCAGGTCGGGGGGGTTCCTACAATGAGCAGTTCTTC.

This clonotype was observed a handful of times. The chain recombines TRBV6-1 with TRBJ1-2; TRBD1 matches 10 bases. Germline assignment: CDR1 MNHNS and CDR2 SASEGT. CDR3 length: 14 amino acids. Trimming at V came to 10 bases and at J to 4 bases, leaving 9 bases not matched to a gene. The CDR3 coding sequence is TGTGCCATCAAAAGGGACAGGGGAGGCTATGGCTACACCTTC. Protein product: CAIKRDRGGYGYTF.

V gene TRBV3-1 combines with J gene TRBJ2-1; 8 nucleotides match TRBD2. CDR3 size: 14 residues. V lost 1 base, J lost 7 bases, and 3 bases stayed unmatched. Germline lookup yields CDR1 LGHDT and CDR2 YNNKEL (reference sequence). Here the CDR3 reads CASSQARLANEQFF. DNA of the CDR3: TGTGCCAGCAGCCAAGCGAGACTAGCGAATGAGCAGTTCTTC.

Only a few counts were recorded for this clonotype. The chain employs TRBV20-1 and TRBJ2-3; D perhaps matches TRBD2 (6 bases). Germline CDR1 and CDR2: DFQATT and SNEGSKA (reference sequence). The CDR3 runs 13 residues. V was shortened by 1 base and J by 1 base, with 6 bases between the two germline ends. CDR3 sequence (DNA): TGCAGTGCTAGAGCTAGCGGCACAGATACGCAGTATTTT. It translates to CSARASGTDTQYF.

This clonotype was seen more than once but under ten times. The chain combines TRBV18 with TRBJ2-1, with no clear D. The germline CDR1 and CDR2 sequences are KGHSH and LQKENI. Between the trimmed V and J ends, which lost 0 bases and 5 bases, there was a span of 8 bases. This CDR3 region has 14 residues. The CDR3 reads CASSPPDGNNEQFF. CDR3 in DNA: TGTGCCAGCTCACCACCGGACGGTAACAATGAGCAGTTCTTC.

The chain has TRBV6-1 and TRBJ2-5; 8 positions agree with TRBD2. V was pared by 6 bases and J by 4 bases, with 10 bases of the junction left unmatched. The CDR3 has 15 amino acids. Germline V CDR1 and CDR2: MNHNS, SASEGT. The DNA of the CDR3 is TGTGCCAGCAGCACCGGGACTAGGGGAGGAGAGACCCAGTACTTC. It translates to CASSTGTRGGETQYF.

The chain uses TRBV20-1 and TRBJ2-3; 8 positions agree with TRBD2. J was trimmed by 0 bases and V by 6 bases; bases with no gene match: 8. CDR3 size: 15 residues. CDR1 is DFQATT, CDR2 SNEGSKA, per germline (reference sequence). The CDR3 sequence: CSAPRLAQSTDTQYF. In DNA form, the CDR3 reads TGCAGTGCACCTAGACTAGCGCAAAGCACAGATACGCAGTATTTT.